The entry below describes one TCR beta chain. Its target is not known. The data are from a study of T cell responses to AZD1222 COVID-19 vaccine. Findings and limits, study-wide: Possibly, clonal diversity was underestimated; donors were largely white British and included more females.

Pooled samples include second doses given at about 4 or 12 weeks. Profiling relied on immunoSEQ multiplex PCR, and the TCRdb table lists in-frame clones only, not all of them. This sample has under 200,000 clones, with approximately 90% found just once. This clonotype was obtained from an adult who received the AZD1222 COVID-19 vaccine. The sequenced sample was peripheral blood, obtained 28 days after the second AZD1222 dose.

The CDR3 DNA reads TGTGCCTGGATCCCAGGGCTTGGGACAACTAATGAAAAACTGTTTTTT. This sequence encodes CAWIPGLGTTNEKLFF. The chain recombines TRBV30 with TRBJ1-4, with D possibly TRBD1 on 5 matching bases. Germline CDR1 GTSNPN, CDR2 SVGIG (reference sequence). This CDR3 has 16 amino acids. With 4 bases removed from V and 0 bases from J, the gap between germline ends came to 15 bases.